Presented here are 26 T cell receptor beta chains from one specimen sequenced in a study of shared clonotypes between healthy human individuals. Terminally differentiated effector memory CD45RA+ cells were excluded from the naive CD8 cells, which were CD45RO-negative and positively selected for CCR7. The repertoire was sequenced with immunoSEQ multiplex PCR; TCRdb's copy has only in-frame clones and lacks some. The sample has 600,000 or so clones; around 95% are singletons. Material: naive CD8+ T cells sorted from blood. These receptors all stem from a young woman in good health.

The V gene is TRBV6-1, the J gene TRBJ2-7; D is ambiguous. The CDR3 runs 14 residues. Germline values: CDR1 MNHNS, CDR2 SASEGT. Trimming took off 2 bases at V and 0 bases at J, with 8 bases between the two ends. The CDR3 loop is CASSESIVSYEQYF. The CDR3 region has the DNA TGTGCCAGCAGTGAATCAATAGTCTCCTACGAGCAGTACTTC.

The CDR3 region is CASTPSGTQETQYF. DNA for the CDR3: TGTGCCAGCACTCCTAGCGGGACCCAAGAGACCCAGTACTTC. The chain uses TRBV6-5 and TRBJ2-5; 9 bases are shared with TRBD2. The CDR3 covers 14 residues. Losses at the gene ends were 7 bases for V and 1 base for J; bases not matched to a gene: 4. The germline V gene has CDR1 MNHEY and CDR2 SVGAGI.

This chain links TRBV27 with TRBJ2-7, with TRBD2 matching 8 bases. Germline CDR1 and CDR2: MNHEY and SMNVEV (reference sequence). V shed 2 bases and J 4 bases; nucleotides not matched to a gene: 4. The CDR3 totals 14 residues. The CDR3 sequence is CASSLISGDYEQYF. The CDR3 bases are TGTGCCAGCAGTTTAATTAGCGGGGATTACGAGCAGTACTTC.

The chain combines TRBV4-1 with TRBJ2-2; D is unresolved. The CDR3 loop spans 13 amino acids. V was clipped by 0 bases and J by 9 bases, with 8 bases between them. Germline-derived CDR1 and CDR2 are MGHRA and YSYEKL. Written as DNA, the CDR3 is TGCGCCAGCAGCCAAGAAAAGGCCAGGGAGCTGTTTTTT. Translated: CASSQEKARELFF.

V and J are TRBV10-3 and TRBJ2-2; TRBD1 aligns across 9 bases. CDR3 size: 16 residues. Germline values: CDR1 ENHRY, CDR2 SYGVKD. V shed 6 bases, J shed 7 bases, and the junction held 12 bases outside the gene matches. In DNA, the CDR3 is TGTGCCATCAGCCAGAGGGGGACAGGGTCAGACGGGGAGCTGTTTTTT. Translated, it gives CAISQRGTGSDGELFF.

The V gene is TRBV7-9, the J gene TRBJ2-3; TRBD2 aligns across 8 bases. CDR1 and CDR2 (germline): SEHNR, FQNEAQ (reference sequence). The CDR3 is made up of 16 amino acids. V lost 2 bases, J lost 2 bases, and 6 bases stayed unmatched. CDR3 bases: TGTGCCAGCAGCTTATTGACGGGAGGGGTCACAGATACGCAGTATTTT. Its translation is CASSLLTGGVTDTQYF.

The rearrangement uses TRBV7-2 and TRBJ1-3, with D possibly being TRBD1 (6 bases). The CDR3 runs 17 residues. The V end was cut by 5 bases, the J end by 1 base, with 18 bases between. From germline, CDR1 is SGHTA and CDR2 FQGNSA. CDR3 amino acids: CASSPTPGQRSGNTIYF. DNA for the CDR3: TGTGCCAGCAGCCCAACACCGGGACAACGATCTGGAAACACCATATATTTT.

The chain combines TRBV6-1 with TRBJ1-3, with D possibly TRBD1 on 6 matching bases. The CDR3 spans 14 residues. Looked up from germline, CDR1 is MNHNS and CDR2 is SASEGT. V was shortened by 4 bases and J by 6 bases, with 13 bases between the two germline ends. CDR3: CASSGTGLANTIYF. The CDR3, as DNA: TGTGCCAGCAGTGGAACAGGGCTGGCAAACACCATATATTTT.

CDR3 in amino acids: CAWTGTGGYGYTF. For the CDR3, the DNA is TGTGCCTGGACCGGGACAGGGGGCTATGGCTACACCTTC. The gene calls are TRBV30 and TRBJ1-2, with 11 bases identical to TRBD1. CDR1 and CDR2 from the germline V gene are GTSNPN and SVGIG (reference sequence). The CDR3 has 13 residues. The trim removed 4 bases at V and 4 bases at J, leaving 2 bases unmatched.

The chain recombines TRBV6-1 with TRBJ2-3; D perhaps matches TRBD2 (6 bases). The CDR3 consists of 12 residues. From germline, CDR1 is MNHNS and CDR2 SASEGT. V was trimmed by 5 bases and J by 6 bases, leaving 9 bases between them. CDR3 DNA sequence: TGTGCCAGCAGTAAGAGCGGGGATACGCAGTATTTT. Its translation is CASSKSGDTQYF.

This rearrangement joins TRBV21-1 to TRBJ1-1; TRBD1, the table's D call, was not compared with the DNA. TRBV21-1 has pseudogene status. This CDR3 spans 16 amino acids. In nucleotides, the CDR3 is TGTGCCAGCAGCAGGACAGGTTGCTCTATGAACACTGAAGCTTTCTTT. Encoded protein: CASSRTGCSMNTEAFF.

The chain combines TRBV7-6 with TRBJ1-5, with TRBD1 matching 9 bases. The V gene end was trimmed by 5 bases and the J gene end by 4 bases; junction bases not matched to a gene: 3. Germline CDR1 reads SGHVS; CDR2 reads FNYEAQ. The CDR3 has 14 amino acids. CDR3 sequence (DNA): TGTGCCAGCAGCGGGGGACAGGGAAATCAGCCCCAGCATTTT. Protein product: CASSGGQGNQPQHF.

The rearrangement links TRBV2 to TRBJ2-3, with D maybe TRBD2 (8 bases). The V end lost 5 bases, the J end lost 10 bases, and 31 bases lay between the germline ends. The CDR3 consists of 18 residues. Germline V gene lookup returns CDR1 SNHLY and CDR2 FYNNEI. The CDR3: CASSQSLLTSEPGGAQYF. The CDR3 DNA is TGTGCCAGCAGTCAATCCCTCCTGACTAGCGAGCCAGGGGGTGCGCAGTATTTT.

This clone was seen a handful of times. The CDR3 region is CASSLAVPDTQYF. The CDR3 DNA reads TGTGCCAGCAGCTTAGCAGTCCCAGATACGCAGTATTTT. The chain recombines TRBV11-2 with TRBJ2-3; no firm D call. Germline V gene sequence: CDR1 SGHAT, CDR2 FQNNGV. V was trimmed by 1 base and J by 4 bases, leaving 6 bases between them. The CDR3 runs to 13 residues. Using reference TRBV11-2 and TRBJ2-3 for the parts outside the CDR3, the full variable domain is EAGVAQSPRYKIIEKRQSVAFWCNPISGHATLYWYQQILGQGPKLLIQFQNNGVVDDSQLPKDRFSAERLKGVDSTLKIQPAKLEDSAVYLCASSLAVPDTQYFGPGTRLTVL.

CDR3 sequence reads: CASSQGTAGGSPPGANVLTF. Here the CDR3 DNA reads TGTGCCAGCAGCCAAGGTACAGCGGGAGGGAGTCCCCCTGGGGCCAACGTCCTGACTTTC. V usage is TRBV4-2 and J usage is TRBJ2-6, with 10 bases that match TRBD2. V was pared by 1 base and J by 2 bases, with 11 bases of the junction left unmatched. Germline V gene data show CDR1 as LGHNA and CDR2 as YNFKEQ. There are 20 residues in the CDR3.

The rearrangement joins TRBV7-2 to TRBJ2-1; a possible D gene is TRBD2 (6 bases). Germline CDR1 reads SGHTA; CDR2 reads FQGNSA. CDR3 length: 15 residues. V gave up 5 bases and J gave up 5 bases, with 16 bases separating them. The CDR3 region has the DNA TGTGCCAGCAGCCTTCTTCCTAGCGAAAACAATGAGCAGTTCTTC. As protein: CASSLLPSENNEQFF.

CDR3 region: CASSMALGGTDTQYF. The DNA for the CDR3 is TGTGCCAGCAGCATGGCGCTCGGTGGCACAGATACGCAGTATTTT. The V gene is TRBV7-9, the J gene TRBJ2-3; D is unclear. V was pared by 5 bases and J by 1 base, with 13 bases between. The CDR3 loop spans 15 amino acids. Germline CDR1 SEHNR, CDR2 FQNEAQ (reference sequence). The entire variable domain, with the rest obtained from reference TRBV7-9 and TRBJ2-3, is as follows: DTGVSQNPRHKITKRGQNVTFRCDPISEHNRLYWYRQTLGQGPEFLTYFQNEAQLEKSRLLSDRFSAERPKGSFSTLEIQRTEQGDSAMYLCASSMALGGTDTQYFGPGTRLTVL.

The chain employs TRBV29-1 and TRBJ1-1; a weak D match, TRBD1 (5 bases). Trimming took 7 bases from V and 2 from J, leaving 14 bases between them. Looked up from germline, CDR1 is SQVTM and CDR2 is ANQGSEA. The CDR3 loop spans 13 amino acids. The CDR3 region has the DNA TGCAGCGGCAGGGAGTTAGGAAACACTGAAGCTTTCTTT. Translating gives CSGRELGNTEAFF.

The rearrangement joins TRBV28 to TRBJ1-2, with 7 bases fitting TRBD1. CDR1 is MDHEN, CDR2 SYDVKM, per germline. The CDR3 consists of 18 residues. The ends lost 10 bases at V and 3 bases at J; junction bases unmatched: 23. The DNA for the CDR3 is TGTGCCACCCTTTCTTCGGAGGGGGCCCTCGGACACGACTATGGCTACACCTTC. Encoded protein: CATLSSEGALGHDYGYTF.

CDR3 protein: CASSLRTDVKTQYF. CDR3 nucleotides: TGTGCCAGCAGCTTACGGACAGACGTAAAGACCCAGTACTTC. The V and J genes are TRBV7-2 and TRBJ2-5, with D perhaps TRBD1 (6 bases). Germline-derived CDR1 and CDR2 are SGHTA and FQGNSA. Trimming left V 2 bases short and J 6 bases short, with 13 bases between. This CDR3 has 14 residues.

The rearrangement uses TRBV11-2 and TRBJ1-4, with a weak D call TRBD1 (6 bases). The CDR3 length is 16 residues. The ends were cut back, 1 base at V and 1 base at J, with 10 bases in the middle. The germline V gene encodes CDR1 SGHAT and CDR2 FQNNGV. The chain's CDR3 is CASSLGTVKTNEKLFF. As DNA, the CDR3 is TGTGCCAGCAGCTTAGGGACAGTTAAAACTAATGAAAAACTGTTTTTT.

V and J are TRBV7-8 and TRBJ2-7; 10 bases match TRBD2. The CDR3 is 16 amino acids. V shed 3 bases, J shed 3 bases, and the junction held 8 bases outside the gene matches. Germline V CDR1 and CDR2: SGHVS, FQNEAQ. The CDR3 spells CASSLTPSGRNYEQYF. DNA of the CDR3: TGTGCCAGCAGCTTGACCCCTAGCGGGAGAAACTACGAGCAGTACTTC.

CDR3 in amino acids: CATSRGQAWDQPQHF. CDR3 DNA: TGTGCCACCAGCAGAGGACAGGCTTGGGACCAGCCCCAGCATTTT. This chain links TRBV15 with TRBJ1-5; D may be TRBD1 (6 bases). In germline, CDR1 is LNHNV, CDR2 YYDKDF (reference sequence). Trimming removed 1 base from V and 7 bases from J, with 14 bases in between. CDR3 length equals 15 residues.

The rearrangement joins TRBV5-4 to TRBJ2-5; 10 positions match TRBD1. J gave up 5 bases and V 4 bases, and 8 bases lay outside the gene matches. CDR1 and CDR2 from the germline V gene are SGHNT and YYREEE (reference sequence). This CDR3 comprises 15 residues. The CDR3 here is CASSKGDRGWETQYF. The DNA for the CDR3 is TGTGCCAGCAGCAAAGGGGACAGGGGTTGGGAGACCCAGTACTTC.

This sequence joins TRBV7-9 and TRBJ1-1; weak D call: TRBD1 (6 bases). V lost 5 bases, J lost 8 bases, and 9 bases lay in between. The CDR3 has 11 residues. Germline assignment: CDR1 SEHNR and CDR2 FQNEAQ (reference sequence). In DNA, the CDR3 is TGTGCCAGCAGCCTCGGACAGGAAGCTTTCTTT. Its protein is CASSLGQEAFF.

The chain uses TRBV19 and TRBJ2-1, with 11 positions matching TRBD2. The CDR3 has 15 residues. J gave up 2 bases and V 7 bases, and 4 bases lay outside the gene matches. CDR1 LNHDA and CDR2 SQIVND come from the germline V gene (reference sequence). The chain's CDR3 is CASTIAGGAYNEQFF. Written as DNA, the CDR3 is TGTGCCAGTACCATAGCGGGAGGGGCCTACAATGAGCAGTTCTTC.